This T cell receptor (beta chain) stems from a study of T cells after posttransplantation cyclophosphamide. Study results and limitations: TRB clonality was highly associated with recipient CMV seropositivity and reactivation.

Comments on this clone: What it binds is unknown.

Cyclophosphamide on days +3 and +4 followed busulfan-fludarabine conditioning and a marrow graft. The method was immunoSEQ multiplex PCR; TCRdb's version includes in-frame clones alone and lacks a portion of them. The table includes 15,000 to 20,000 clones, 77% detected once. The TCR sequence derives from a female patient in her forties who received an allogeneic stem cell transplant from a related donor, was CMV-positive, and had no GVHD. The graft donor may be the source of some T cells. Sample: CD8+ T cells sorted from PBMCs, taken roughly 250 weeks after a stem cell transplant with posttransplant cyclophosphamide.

The CDR3: CASSGEGTGELFF. As DNA, the CDR3 is TGTGCCAGCAGCGGGGAGGGGACCGGGGAGCTGTTTTTT. The chain employs TRBV13 and TRBJ2-2; TRBD2 matches at 7 bases. Looked up from germline, CDR1 is PRHDT and CDR2 is FYEKMQ (reference sequence). V lost 5 bases to trimming and J lost 5 bases; unmatched junction nucleotides: 2. The CDR3 contains 13 residues.